The 28 T cell receptor beta chains reported below all come from one sample, sequenced in a study of patients and donors after allogeneic stem cell transplantation. From the RT-PCR reads, TCRdb called clonotypes with MiXCR, one entry per CDR3 protein. Of more than 850,000 distinct CDR3 sequences listed, about 20% are singletons. The sample consisted of blood, either unsorted or a sorted T cell fraction (not recorded which). All receptors come from a human donor who was either an allogeneic HSCT recipient or a stem cell or donor lymphocyte infusion donor (not recorded which). It is not recorded whose cells these are; they may come from a transplant donor.

The chain links TRBV5-1 to TRBJ1-2; possible D gene TRBD1, 5 bases. CDR1 and CDR2 (germline): SGHRS, YFSETQ. The CDR3 consists of 13 residues. V was shortened by 2 bases and J by 5 bases, with 10 bases between the two germline ends. The CDR3 DNA is TGCGCCAGCAGCTTAGGGGAGGTTTATGGCTACACCTTC. This sequence encodes CASSLGEVYGYTF. The whole variable domain, remainder taken from reference TRBV5-1 and TRBJ1-2, is KAGVTQTPRYLIKTRGQQVTLSCSPISGHRSVSWYQQTPGQGLQFLFEYFSETQRNKGNFPGRFSGRQFSNSRSEMNVSTLELGDSALYLCASSLGEVYGYTFGSGTRLTVV.

The table lists this clonotype with a few counts. The rearrangement joins TRBV29-1 to TRBJ2-3, with a possible D match to TRBD2 (5 bases). The germline gives CDR1 SQVTM, CDR2 ANQGSEA. The germline V and J ends were trimmed by 3 bases and 2 bases, with 12 bases remaining between them. The CDR3 is made up of 14 amino acids. For the CDR3, the DNA is TGCAGCGTTGATGTAGCTAGCCCCACAGATACGCAGTATTTT. Its protein is CSVDVASPTDTQYF.

The genes are TRBV12-3 or TRBV12-4 and TRBJ2-7; a weak D match, TRBD1 (6 bases). Trimming pared 4 bases from V and 2 bases from J, leaving 12 bases between. The CDR3 consists of 14 residues. The CDR3 DNA is TGTGCCAGCAGTTGGGAACAGGGACCCTACGAGCAGTACTTC. Its protein is CASSWEQGPYEQYF.

This clonotype was recorded a few times. CDR3 sequence reads: CASSYSPGRRTGELFF. CDR3 DNA: TGTGCCAGCAGTTACTCTCCGGGGCGGAGGACCGGGGAGCTGTTTTTT. V is TRBV6-5 and J is TRBJ2-2, with D perhaps being TRBD1 or TRBD2 (5 bases each). Between the trimmed V and J ends, which lost 0 bases and 5 bases, there was a span of 13 bases. The CDR3 spans 16 residues. Germline V gives CDR1 MNHEY, CDR2 SVGAGI.

This clonotype was counted between two and nine times. V and J are TRBV7-6 and TRBJ1-6; weak D call: TRBD1 (6 bases). V was pared by 1 base and J by 7 bases, with 11 bases between. This CDR3 is 15 amino acids long. CDR1 is SGHVS, CDR2 FNYEAQ, per germline. The CDR3 loop is CASSLVGDTNSPLHF. CDR3 nucleotide sequence: TGTGCCAGCAGCTTAGTGGGGGACACCAATTCACCCCTCCACTTT.

This rearrangement joins TRBV7-9 to TRBJ1-3; D is perhaps TRBD1 (5 bases). Trimming left V 7 bases short and J 0 bases short, with 19 bases between. Germline V CDR1 and CDR2: SEHNR, FQNEAQ (reference sequence). The CDR3 consists of 17 residues. The CDR3 DNA reads as TGTGCCAGCACCCTACCCAGCCCGGGGGACTCTGGAAACACCATATATTTT. Translation gives CASTLPSPGDSGNTIYF.

This clonotype has more than one count but fewer than ten. The chain joins TRBV5-1 to TRBJ1-1, with TRBD1 identical over 8 bases. Germline trimming cut 0 bases from V and 7 bases from J; bases unmatched to any gene: 5. Germline values: CDR1 SGHRS, CDR2 YFSETQ. The CDR3 has 14 residues. This CDR3 is CASSLEDRVFEAFF. CDR3 nucleotides: TGCGCCAGCAGCTTGGAGGACAGGGTCTTTGAAGCTTTCTTT.

As concerns this clonotype: One junction end disagrees with the germline gene, perhaps due to a read error. The J gene is TRBJ2-2, the V gene TRBV20-1; D call uncertain. Germline V CDR1 and CDR2: DFQATT, SNEGSKA (reference sequence). The CDR3 is made up of 12 amino acids. The CDR3 sequence: CSARLNTRELFF. DNA of the CDR3: TGCAGTGCTAGACTGAACACCAGGGAGCTGTTTTTT.

This rearrangement joins TRBV4-3 to TRBJ1-1; the D gene is possibly TRBD1 (5 bases). V shed 0 bases and J shed 8 bases, with 16 bases lying between them. The length of the CDR3 is 15 residues. Per the germline V gene, CDR1 is LGHNA and CDR2 is YSLEER. The CDR3 is CASSQDGGKIPEAFF. CDR3 coding DNA: TGCGCCAGCAGCCAAGATGGGGGAAAGATCCCAGAAGCTTTCTTT.

Only a few counts were recorded for this clonotype. The genes are TRBV18 and TRBJ2-7, with a weak D call TRBD1 (5 bases). CDR3 length: 14 amino acids. The germline V and J ends were trimmed by 4 bases and 0 bases, with 10 bases remaining between them. Germline loops: CDR1 KGHSH, CDR2 LQKENI. CDR3 protein: CASSLREVSYEQYF. CDR3 sequence (DNA): TGTGCCAGCTCACTCAGGGAAGTCTCCTACGAGCAGTACTTC.

This clonotype was recorded a few times. The gene calls are TRBV7-2 and TRBJ2-7; TRBD1 or TRBD2 may be the D gene (5 bases each). The CDR3 is 14 amino acids. Germline V CDR1 and CDR2: SGHTA, FQGNSA. Trimming took 7 bases from V and 0 from J, leaving 13 bases between them. The CDR3 DNA follows: TGTGCCAGCACCGGGGCTTACAGCTCCTACGAGCAGTACTTC. The encoded protein is CASTGAYSSYEQYF. Filled out from reference TRBV7-2 and TRBJ2-7, the complete variable domain reads GAGVSQSPSNKVTEKGKDVELRCDPISGHTALYWYRQSLGQGLEFLIYFQGNSAPDKSGLPSDRFSAERTGGSVSTLTIQRTQQEDSAVYLCASTGAYSSYEQYFGPGTRLTVT.

This chain joins TRBV11-2 and TRBJ2-4; 8 positions agree with TRBD1. The ends lost 5 bases at V and 16 bases at J; junction bases unmatched: 10. The CDR3 consists of 12 residues. Germline lookup yields CDR1 SGHAT and CDR2 FQNNGV. CDR3 DNA sequence: TGTGCCAGCAGCCTATACCCGGGACAGGAATACTTC. This encodes CASSLYPGQEYF. The variable domain in full, completed from reference TRBV11-2 and TRBJ2-4, reads EAGVAQSPRYKIIEKRQSVAFWCNPISGHATLYWYQQILGQGPKLLIQFQNNGVVDDSQLPKDRFSAERLKGVDSTLKIQPAKLEDSAVYLCASSLYPGQEYFGAGTRLSVL.

This clonotype has at least ten counts. The rearrangement uses TRBV12-3 or TRBV12-4 and TRBJ1-5; a possible D gene is TRBD1 (5 bases). This CDR3 contains 15 residues. V was shortened by 5 bases and J by 0 bases, with 11 bases between the two germline ends. CDR3 nucleotides: TGTGCCAGCAGTCCCGGGACCCGTAGCAATCAGCCCCAGCATTTT. It is translated as CASSPGTRSNQPQHF.

This rearrangement joins TRBV12-3 or TRBV12-4 to TRBJ1-2; D is unresolved. This CDR3 has 14 residues. Trimming took 1 base from V and 5 from J, leaving 11 bases between them. This CDR3 reads CASSLGLGSYGYTF. The DNA of the CDR3 is TGTGCCAGCAGTTTAGGGTTAGGTTCGTATGGCTACACCTTC.

This chain links TRBV4-1 with TRBJ1-1; tentative D call: TRBD1 (6 bases). V gave up 5 bases and J gave up 1 base, with 14 bases separating them. The CDR3 is 15 amino acids. The germline V gene encodes CDR1 MGHRA and CDR2 YSYEKL. Here the CDR3 reads CASSTWTAGNTEAFF. DNA of the CDR3: TGCGCCAGCAGCACCTGGACAGCAGGGAACACTGAAGCTTTCTTT.

Comments on this clonotype: One end of the junction does not line up with germline, which may come from a read error. V gene TRBV5-1 combines with J gene TRBJ1-3, with 8 nucleotides matching TRBD1. The length of the CDR3 is 15 residues. The germline CDR1 and CDR2 sequences are SGHRS and YFSETQ. CDR3 coding DNA: TGCGCCAGCAGCTTGGATCAGGGGGCTGGGAACACCATATATTTT. It specifies CASSLDQGAGNTIYF.

The CDR3 loop is CASSYSVDSQPQHF. For the CDR3, the DNA is TGTGCCAGCAGTTACTCCGTGGACAGCCAGCCCCAGCATTTT. The chain recombines TRBV6-5 with TRBJ1-5; maybe TRBD1 (6 bases). Germline CDR1 MNHEY, CDR2 SVGAGI. This CDR3 region has 14 residues. The ends were cut back, 0 bases at V and 7 bases at J, with 10 bases in the middle.

This chain links TRBV27 with TRBJ2-1; D remains ambiguous. The V end was cut by 0 bases, the J end by 10 bases, with 16 bases between. The CDR3 sequence is 15 residues long. Germline assignment: CDR1 MNHEY and CDR2 SMNVEV (reference sequence). CDR3 region: CASSLSGLPLVEQFF. The CDR3 DNA reads TGTGCCAGCAGTTTATCGGGTCTACCCCTCGTGGAGCAGTTCTTC.

This clonotype was counted between two and nine times. The chain is built from TRBV20-1 and TRBJ1-2; 7 nucleotides line up with TRBD1. The germline CDR1 and CDR2 sequences are DFQATT and SNEGSKA (reference sequence). J was trimmed by 8 bases and V by 0 bases; bases with no gene match: 3. The CDR3 totals 12 residues. The CDR3 nucleotides read TGCAGTGCTAGAGAAGGGGGCGCGGGCTACACCTTC. It specifies CSAREGGAGYTF.

This sequence joins TRBV5-4 and TRBJ2-7; 8 bases match TRBD1. V lost 3 bases and J lost 2; bases outside the gene matches: 10. Germline lookup yields CDR1 SGHNT and CDR2 YYREEE (reference sequence). This CDR3 comprises 16 residues. CDR3 bases: TGTGCCAGCAGCTCAGGAGGGGGACAGGCGACCTACGAGCAGTACTTC. Translating it yields CASSSGGGQATYEQYF.

In this sample, this clonotype turned up a few times. The V and J genes are TRBV5-6 and TRBJ1-5; tentatively, D is TRBD1 (5 bases). The germline V gene has CDR1 SGHDT and CDR2 YYEEEE. V lost 4 bases, J lost 1 base, and 12 bases lay in between. The CDR3 consists of 15 residues. CDR3 coding DNA: TGTGCCAGCAGCACGGGACTTGGGAGCAATCAGCCCCAGCATTTT. It codes for CASSTGLGSNQPQHF.

This clonotype was seen a handful of times. V gene TRBV10-3 combines with J gene TRBJ1-5; D possibly corresponds to TRBD1 (5 bases). V was clipped by 5 bases and J by 4 bases, with 18 bases between them. Germline V gene sequence: CDR1 ENHRY, CDR2 SYGVKD. The CDR3 loop spans 16 amino acids. The CDR3, as DNA: TGTGCCATCAGTCGTTTTGGGGGGTCCGGAAATCAGCCCCAGCATTTT. Its translation is CAISRFGGSGNQPQHF.

This clonotype was counted a few times. The chain couples TRBV5-1 to TRBJ1-1, with TRBD1 identical over 8 bases. Trimming at V came to 4 bases and at J to 1 base, leaving 3 bases not matched to a gene. Germline V lookup: CDR1 SGHRS, CDR2 YFSETQ. The CDR3 is 14 residues long. The CDR3 DNA is TGCGCCAGCAGCACGGGACAGGAGAACACTGAAGCTTTCTTT. Translating it yields CASSTGQENTEAFF.

There are a few counts of this clonotype. Written as DNA, the CDR3 is TGTGCCGGGGCCAGGGAGGACACTGAAGCTTTCTTT. This translates into CAGAREDTEAFF. This chain uses TRBV10-3 with TRBJ1-1, with D tentatively TRBD1 (5 bases). The V gene's germline CDR1 is ENHRY and CDR2 SYGVKD. This CDR3 comprises 12 residues. V shed 11 bases and J shed 3 bases, with 13 bases lying between them.

This clonotype came up a few times. V usage is TRBV10-3 and J usage is TRBJ2-2; 8 positions agree with TRBD2. Germline values: CDR1 ENHRY, CDR2 SYGVKD. This CDR3 is built from 15 residues. The trim removed 9 bases at V and 2 bases at J, leaving 8 bases unmatched. CDR3 amino acids: CAIRRAGDNTGELFF. CDR3 nucleotides: TGTGCCATTAGGAGAGCGGGAGACAACACCGGGGAGCTGTTTTTT.

This clonotype has ten or more counts. Relative to the germline gene, one junction end is altered; a read error may explain this. The chain has TRBV6-5 and TRBJ1-1; D is undetermined. The CDR3 extends over 12 amino acids. CDR1 is MNHEY, CDR2 SVGAGI, per germline. In DNA form, the CDR3 reads TGCGCCAGCAGCCGAGGGAGAACTGAAGCTTTCTTT. Amino acids: CASSRGRTEAFF.

The chain couples TRBV4-2 to TRBJ1-1, with D perhaps TRBD1 (5 bases). With 1 base removed from V and 4 bases from J, the gap between germline ends came to 13 bases. The CDR3 extends over 15 amino acids. Germline V gives CDR1 LGHNA, CDR2 YNFKEQ. The DNA for the CDR3 is TGTGCCAGCAGCCAAGTTCCAGGGCAGGGCACTGAAGCTTTCTTT. Its translation is CASSQVPGQGTEAFF.

This clonotype was observed many times. The chain recombines TRBV20-1 with TRBJ2-7; D is undetermined. The CDR3 has 12 amino acids. Germline lookup yields CDR1 DFQATT and CDR2 SNEGSKA (reference sequence). Trimming shortened V by 6 bases and J by 5 bases, and 14 bases separated the two germline ends. The CDR3 loop reads CSAENSRDEQYF. In DNA form, the CDR3 reads TGCAGTGCCGAAAATAGTAGGGACGAGCAGTACTTC.